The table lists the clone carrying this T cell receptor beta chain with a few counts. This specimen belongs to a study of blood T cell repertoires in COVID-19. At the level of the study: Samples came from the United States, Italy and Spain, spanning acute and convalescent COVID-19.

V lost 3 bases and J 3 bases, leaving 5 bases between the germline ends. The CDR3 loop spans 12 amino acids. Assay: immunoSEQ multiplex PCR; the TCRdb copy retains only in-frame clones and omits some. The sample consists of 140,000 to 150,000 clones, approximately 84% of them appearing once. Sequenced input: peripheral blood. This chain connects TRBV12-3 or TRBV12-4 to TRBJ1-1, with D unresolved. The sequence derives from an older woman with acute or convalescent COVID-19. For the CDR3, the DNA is TGTGCCAGCAGTTTTGGAGACACTGAAGCTTTCTTT. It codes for CASSFGDTEAFF.